The sequence of this T cell receptor (beta chain) was determined in a study of blood T cell repertoires in COVID-19. Study-level information: The analysed material was cDNA or gDNA that came from T cells, B-cell-depleted T cells, or PBMCs.

Germline V CDR1 and CDR2: SNHLY, FYNNEI. The CDR3 is 15 residues long. V dropped 6 bases and J dropped 0; count of bases not matched to a gene: 7. Sequencing used immunoSEQ multiplex PCR; TCRdb keeps in-frame clones, though not all of them. The repertoire holds about 110,000 clones, with roughly four fifths as singletons. The rearrangement uses TRBV2 and TRBJ2-7, with 8 bases that match TRBD2. The clonotype comes from an older woman with acute or convalescent COVID-19. Sequencing was performed on peripheral blood. CDR3 bases: TGTGCCAGCAGAGGGGATAGCGGGAACTCCTACGAGCAGTACTTC. It translates to CASRGDSGNSYEQYF.